This T cell receptor beta chain was identified during a study of blood T cells in healthy people across ages. Study results and limitations: Long-lived donors exceeded aged donors in naive CD4+ cells and diversity.

Every sample yielded at least 6.5 million isolated PBMCs. Worth noting for this clonotype: Its target is unknown.

The CDR3 has 15 residues. The germline V gene encodes CDR1 SGDLS and CDR2 YYNGEE. V was cut by 0 bases and J by 0 bases, with 9 bases left in between. Through a sample-barcoded 5' primer and a J-beta primer mix, a second PCR was run for about 6 to 12 cycles. Each CDR3 protein gets one entry after TCRdb re-called the 5' RACE reads with MiXCR. The data hold just over 1 million distinct CDR3 sequences, with under 45% observed a single time. The sequenced sample was blood. This receptor was obtained from a woman aged 60 to 75 in good health. This sequence joins TRBV9 and TRBJ1-2; D gene unclear. CDR3: CASSVAATTNYGYTF. CDR3 in DNA: TGTGCCAGCAGCGTAGCAGCTACCACTAACTATGGCTACACCTTC.